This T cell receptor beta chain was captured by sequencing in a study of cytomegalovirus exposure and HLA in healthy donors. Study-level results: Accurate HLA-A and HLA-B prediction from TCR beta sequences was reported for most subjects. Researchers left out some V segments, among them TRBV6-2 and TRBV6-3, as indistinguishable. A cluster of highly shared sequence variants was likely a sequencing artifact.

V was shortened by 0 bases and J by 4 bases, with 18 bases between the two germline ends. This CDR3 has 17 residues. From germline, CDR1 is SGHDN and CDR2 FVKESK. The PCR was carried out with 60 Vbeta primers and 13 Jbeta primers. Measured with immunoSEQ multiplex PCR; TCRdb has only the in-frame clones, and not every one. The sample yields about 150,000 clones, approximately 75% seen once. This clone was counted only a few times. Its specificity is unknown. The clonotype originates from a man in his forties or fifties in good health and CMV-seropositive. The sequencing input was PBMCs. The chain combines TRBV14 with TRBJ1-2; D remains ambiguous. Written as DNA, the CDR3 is TGTGCCAGCAGCCAAGATCTCTTGGCAGTCCTTGGCTATGGCTACACCTTC. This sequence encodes CASSQDLLAVLGYGYTF.